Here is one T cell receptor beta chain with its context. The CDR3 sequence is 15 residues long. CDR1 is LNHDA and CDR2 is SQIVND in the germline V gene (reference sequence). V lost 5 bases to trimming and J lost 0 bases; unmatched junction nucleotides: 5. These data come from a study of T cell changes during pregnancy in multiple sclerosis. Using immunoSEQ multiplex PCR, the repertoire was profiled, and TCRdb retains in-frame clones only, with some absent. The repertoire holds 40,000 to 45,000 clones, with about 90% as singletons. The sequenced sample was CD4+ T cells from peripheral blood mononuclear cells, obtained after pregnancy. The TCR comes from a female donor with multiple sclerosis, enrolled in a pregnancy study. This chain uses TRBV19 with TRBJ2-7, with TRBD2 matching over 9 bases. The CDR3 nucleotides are TGTGCCAGTAGTGATAGCGGGGGTACCTCCTACGAGCAGTACTTC. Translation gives CASSDSGGTSYEQYF.